The 22 T cell receptor beta chains below were found in one sample sequenced in a study of cytomegalovirus exposure and HLA in healthy donors. PCR amplification relied on 60 Vbeta primers (plus 13 Jbeta primers). Only in-frame clones appear in the TCRdb table, and some are missing; sequencing was by immunoSEQ multiplex PCR. The sample contains approximately 100,000 clones, 74% of which appear only once. Input material: PBMCs. The receptor source for this set is a man aged 50-59 years in good health and CMV-seropositive.

V usage is TRBV21-1 and J usage is TRBJ1-1; TRBD1 reflects the table's D call only, with no check against the DNA. TRBV21-1 is given as a pseudogene. This CDR3 comprises 14 residues. DNA for the CDR3: TGTGCCAGCAGCGGGGGACAAGTGAACACTGAAGCTTTCTTT. This gives the protein CASSGGQVNTEAFF.

The gene calls are TRBV2 and TRBJ2-1; TRBD2 matches at 8 bases. The ends lost 1 base at V and 8 bases at J; junction bases unmatched: 10. Germline CDR1 is SNHLY and CDR2 is FYNNEI. This CDR3 has 16 amino acids. This chain's CDR3 is CASSEGTAGGGYEQFF. CDR3 coding DNA: TGTGCCAGCAGTGAAGGAACGGCGGGGGGCGGGTATGAGCAGTTCTTC.

V and J are TRBV7-2 and TRBJ2-1, with D possibly being TRBD2 (6 bases). V was pared by 5 bases and J by 4 bases, with 15 bases between. Germline-derived CDR1 and CDR2 are SGHTA and FQGNSA. The CDR3 is 15 residues long. The CDR3 reads CASSAPPGVYNEQFF. Here the CDR3 DNA reads TGTGCCAGCAGCGCCCCCCCGGGAGTGTACAATGAGCAGTTCTTC.

The J gene is TRBJ1-1, the V gene TRBV9; D is unclear. The CDR3 spans 16 residues. Trimming removed 2 bases from V and 1 base from J, with 15 bases in between. Germline CDR1 and CDR2: SGDLS and YYNGEE. The CDR3 region has the DNA TGTGCCAGCAGCGTCTTAGCGGGAAACGGGAACACTGAAGCTTTCTTT. It yields the protein CASSVLAGNGNTEAFF.

The rearrangement links TRBV18 to TRBJ2-2; a weak D match, TRBD1 (5 bases). The germline V gene encodes CDR1 KGHSH and CDR2 LQKENI. V lost 1 base, J lost 4 bases, and 7 bases lay in between. CDR3 length: 14 residues. In nucleotides, the CDR3 is TGTGCCAGCTCACCACAGGGGCCCACCGGGGAGCTGTTTTTT. The encoded protein is CASSPQGPTGELFF.

The V and J genes are TRBV28 and TRBJ2-5; maybe TRBD1 (6 bases). There are 18 residues in the CDR3. The V gene lost 6 bases and the J gene lost 3 bases, with 26 bases spanning the gap. Per germline, CDR1 MDHEN and CDR2 SYDVKM. CDR3 region: CASSSLYTVQGVEETQYF. CDR3 coding DNA: TGTGCCAGCAGCTCTTTATATACCGTACAGGGTGTGGAAGAGACCCAGTACTTC.

The rearrangement links TRBV9 to TRBJ2-5; 8 bases match TRBD2. The CDR3 has 14 residues. Losses at the gene ends were 4 bases for V and 5 bases for J; bases not matched to a gene: 7. Germline assignment: CDR1 SGDLS and CDR2 YYNGEE. The CDR3 DNA follows: TGTGCCAGCAGCCTGAGCGGGGGTCCGGAGACCCAGTACTTC. It is translated as CASSLSGGPETQYF.

This chain links TRBV5-5 with TRBJ2-5; maybe TRBD2 (5 bases). Trimming cost V 0 bases and J 2 bases, with 14 bases left between them. The CDR3 is 16 amino acids. Germline V lookup: CDR1 SGHKS, CDR2 YYEKEE (reference sequence). CDR3 DNA: TGTGCCAGCAGCTTGGCCACTGGACTCGGGCAAGAGACCCAGTACTTC. Protein sequence: CASSLATGLGQETQYF.

The J gene is TRBJ2-1, the V gene TRBV5-1; TRBD2 is a possible D gene (7 bases). The CDR3 covers 16 residues. Germline V gives CDR1 SGHRS, CDR2 YFSETQ. Deletions cut 4 bases from V and 10 bases from J, with 24 bases between. CDR3: CASSPGGGGPTSEQFF. In DNA form, the CDR3 reads TGCGCCAGCAGCCCCGGAGGGGGGGGCCCTACCTCAGAGCAGTTCTTC.

This chain connects TRBV12-5 to TRBJ2-2, with no clear D. V lost 3 bases, J lost 3 bases, and 5 bases lay in between. The CDR3 has 13 residues. The germline gives CDR1 LGHNT, CDR2 FRNRAP. The CDR3 DNA is TGTGCTAGTGGTTTTGAGTACACCGGGGAGCTGTTTTTT. It codes for CASGFEYTGELFF.

J is TRBJ1-2 and V is TRBV30, with TRBD1 matching 7 bases. The CDR3 covers 13 residues. V dropped 0 bases and J dropped 6; count of bases not matched to a gene: 4. CDR1 GTSNPN and CDR2 SVGIG come from the germline V gene (reference sequence). The CDR3 coding sequence is TGTGCCTGGAGTGTAGGCAGGGGGGATGGCTACACCTTC. This codes for CAWSVGRGDGYTF.

This clone was observed once. The CDR3 DNA reads TGTGCCACCGAGAAAAGCTTCGGGAGCAATCAGCCCCAGCATTTT. This codes for CATEKSFGSNQPQHF. V is TRBV15 and J is TRBJ1-5; no firm D call. The CDR3 is 15 residues long. The germline CDR1 and CDR2 sequences are LNHNV and YYDKDF (reference sequence). With 8 bases removed from V and 1 base from J, the gap between germline ends came to 15 bases.

The chain recombines TRBV5-6 with TRBJ1-5; no reliable D call. CDR1 SGHDT and CDR2 YYEEEE come from the germline V gene. Trimming took 3 bases from V and 5 from J, leaving 15 bases between them. There are 15 residues in the CDR3. As DNA, the CDR3 is TGTGCCAGCAGCTCAGGCTTCGAGAGGGATCAGCCCCAGCATTTT. It translates to CASSSGFERDQPQHF.

The rearrangement links TRBV11-2 to TRBJ1-1; D is undetermined. Trimming shortened V by 2 bases and J by 0 bases, and 4 bases separated the two germline ends. The length of the CDR3 is 13 residues. Per the germline V gene, CDR1 is SGHAT and CDR2 is FQNNGV. The CDR3 region has the DNA TGTGCCAGCAGCTTAAGAGTGAACACTGAAGCTTTCTTT. It is translated as CASSLRVNTEAFF.

This chain connects TRBV6-4 to TRBJ2-3, with D tentatively TRBD1 (6 bases). In germline, CDR1 is MRHNA, CDR2 SNTAGT. V was cut by 3 bases and J by 5 bases, with 9 bases left in between. This CDR3 comprises 13 residues. The CDR3 here is CASSEGRGDTQYF. The CDR3 nucleotides are TGTGCCAGCAGTGAAGGCAGGGGAGATACGCAGTATTTT.

This clone was seen a handful of times. The chain employs TRBV6-6 and TRBJ2-3, with a tentative D call TRBD1 (5 bases). Germline values: CDR1 MNHNY, CDR2 SVGAGI (reference sequence). This CDR3 contains 12 residues. Trimming cost V 6 bases and J 10 bases, with 14 bases left between them. The CDR3 DNA reads TGTGCCAGCAGGACGGACACCCAGGCGCAGTATTTT. This translates into CASRTDTQAQYF.

The chain uses TRBV2 and TRBJ1-4; D not certain. V lost 6 bases to trimming and J lost 0 bases, with 8 bases between them. Germline V gene lookup returns CDR1 SNHLY and CDR2 FYNNEI. The CDR3 runs 14 residues. Here the CDR3 DNA reads TGTGCCAGCAGGGCTTCTGCAACTAATGAAAAACTGTTTTTT. It specifies CASRASATNEKLFF.

CDR3: CASSLGQGLTEAFF. The DNA for the CDR3 is TGCGCCAGCAGCTTGGGACAGGGGCTCACTGAAGCTTTCTTT. The gene calls are TRBV5-1 and TRBJ1-1; 8 nucleotides agree with TRBD1. The CDR3 has 14 amino acids. V shed 0 bases and J 4 bases; nucleotides not matched to a gene: 2. Germline V gene sequence: CDR1 SGHRS, CDR2 YFSETQ.

The chain couples TRBV5-6 to TRBJ1-2; possibly TRBD1 for D (5 bases). Germline V CDR1 and CDR2: SGHDT, YYEEEE. V lost 4 bases, J lost 0 bases, and 13 bases lay in between. CDR3 length: 15 amino acids. In nucleotides, the CDR3 is TGTGCCAGCAGCCGGTTGGGGCAAACTAACTATGGCTACACCTTC. Its protein is CASSRLGQTNYGYTF.

CDR3 DNA sequence: TGCGCCAGCAGAGACGAGACGGGGGGAGTCTCTGAAGCTTTCTTT. This sequence encodes CASRDETGGVSEAFF. This sequence joins TRBV5-1 and TRBJ1-1, with a weak D call TRBD1 (5 bases). This CDR3 spans 15 amino acids. Trimming removed 5 bases at V and 6 bases at J, with 20 bases between. Germline lookup yields CDR1 SGHRS and CDR2 YFSETQ. Variable domain in full (rest from reference TRBV5-1 and TRBJ1-1): KAGVTQTPRYLIKTRGQQVTLSCSPISGHRSVSWYQQTPGQGLQFLFEYFSETQRNKGNFPGRFSGRQFSNSRSEMNVSTLELGDSALYLCASRDETGGVSEAFFGQGTRLTVV.

The chain combines TRBV5-6 with TRBJ1-1; D ambiguous. The CDR3 has 12 residues. Trimming left V 3 bases short and J 10 bases short, with 13 bases between. Germline lookup yields CDR1 SGHDT and CDR2 YYEEEE. CDR3 amino acids: CASSSTTPGAFF. The CDR3, as DNA: TGTGCCAGCAGCTCGACCACTCCGGGAGCTTTCTTT.

J is TRBJ1-4 and V is TRBV27, with 7 bases lining up with TRBD1. Trimming cost V 6 bases and J 4 bases; bases outside gene matches: 11. In germline, CDR1 is MNHEY, CDR2 SMNVEV (reference sequence). The CDR3 runs 16 residues. The CDR3 is CASSRLSGTVNEKLFF. The CDR3 DNA reads as TGTGCCAGCAGCCGCCTCTCCGGGACAGTTAATGAAAAACTGTTTTTT.